A selection of T cell receptor beta chains follows, all from one sample in a study of regulatory T cells in long-lasting Graves disease. TCRdb processed the multiplex PCR reads anew with MiXCR; each CDR3 protein has one entry. The profile shows 250,000 or so distinct CDR3 sequences, around 20% of them singletons. The sequences come from peripheral blood mononuclear cells (PBMCs), collected at new diagnosis, from a patient treated with antithyroid drugs. Receptors originate from a female donor with Graves disease. CDR3s leave out the opening cysteine and the closing phenylalanine or tryptophan.

j_call v_call cdr3_aa
TRBJ2-1 TRBV7-2 ASSSRGSLSYNEQF
TRBJ1-3 TRBV6-5 ASSYSGTGNTIY
TRBJ1-5 TRBV28 ASNSADQPQH
TRBJ1-2 TRBV27 ASSSPRDRGRYGYT
TRBJ2-7 TRBV4-2 ASSQYGTGAYEQY
TRBJ2-5 TRBV11-3 ASSLLGGAETQY
TRBJ1-1 TRBV9 ASSSRTGHMNTEAF
TRBJ2-2 TRBV28 ASNGHPNTGELF
TRBJ1-3 TRBV19 ASSIFGSGNTIY
TRBJ2-1 TRBV12-3/TRBV12-4 ASSSRDYPWPNEQF
TRBJ2-3 TRBV5-1 ASSLSQLAGGAGDTQY